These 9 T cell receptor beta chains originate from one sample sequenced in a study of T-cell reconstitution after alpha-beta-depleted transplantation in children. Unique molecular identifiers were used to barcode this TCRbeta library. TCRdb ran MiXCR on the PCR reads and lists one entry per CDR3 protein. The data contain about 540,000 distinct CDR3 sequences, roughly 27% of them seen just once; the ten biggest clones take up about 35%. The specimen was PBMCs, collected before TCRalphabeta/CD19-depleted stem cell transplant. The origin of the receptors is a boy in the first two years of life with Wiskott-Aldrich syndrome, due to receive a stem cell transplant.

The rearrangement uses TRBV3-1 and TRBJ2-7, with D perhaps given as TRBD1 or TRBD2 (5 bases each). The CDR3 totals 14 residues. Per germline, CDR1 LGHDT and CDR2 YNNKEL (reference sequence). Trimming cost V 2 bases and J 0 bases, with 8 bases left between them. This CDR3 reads CASSQRGVSYEQYF. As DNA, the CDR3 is TGTGCCAGCAGCCAAAGGGGAGTCTCCTACGAGCAGTACTTC.

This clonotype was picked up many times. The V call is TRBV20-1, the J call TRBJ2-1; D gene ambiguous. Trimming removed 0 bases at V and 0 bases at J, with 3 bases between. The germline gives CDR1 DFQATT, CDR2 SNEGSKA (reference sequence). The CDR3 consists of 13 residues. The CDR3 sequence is CSAREDSYNEQFF. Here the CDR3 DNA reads TGCAGTGCTAGAGAGGACTCCTACAATGAGCAGTTCTTC.

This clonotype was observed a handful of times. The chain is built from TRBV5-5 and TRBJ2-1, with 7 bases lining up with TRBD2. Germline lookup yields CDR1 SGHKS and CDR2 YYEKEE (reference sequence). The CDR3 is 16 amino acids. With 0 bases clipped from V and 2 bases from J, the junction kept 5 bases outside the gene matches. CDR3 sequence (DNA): TGTGCCAGCAGCTTGGGAGGGAGGGCCCCCTACAATGAGCAGTTCTTC. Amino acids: CASSLGGRAPYNEQFF.

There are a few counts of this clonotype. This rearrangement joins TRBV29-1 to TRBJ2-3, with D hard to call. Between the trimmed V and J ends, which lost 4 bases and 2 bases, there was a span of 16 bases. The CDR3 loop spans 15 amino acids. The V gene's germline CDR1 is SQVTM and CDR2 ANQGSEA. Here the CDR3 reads CSVGGGSTSTDTQYF. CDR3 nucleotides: TGCAGCGTTGGTGGCGGCAGCACCTCCACAGATACGCAGTATTTT.

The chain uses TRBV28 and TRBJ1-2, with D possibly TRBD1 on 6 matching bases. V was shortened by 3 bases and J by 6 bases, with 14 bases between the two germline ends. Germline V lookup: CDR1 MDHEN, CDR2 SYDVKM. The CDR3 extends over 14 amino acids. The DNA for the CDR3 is TGTGCCAGCAGTTTCGGGGCAGGGGAGCATGGCTACACCTTC. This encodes CASSFGAGEHGYTF.

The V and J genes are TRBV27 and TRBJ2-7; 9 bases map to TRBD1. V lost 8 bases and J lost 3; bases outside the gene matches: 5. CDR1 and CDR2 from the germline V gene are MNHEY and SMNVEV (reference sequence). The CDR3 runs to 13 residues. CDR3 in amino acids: CASSTGGLYEQYF. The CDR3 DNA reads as TGTGCCAGCTCGACAGGGGGACTCTACGAGCAGTACTTC.

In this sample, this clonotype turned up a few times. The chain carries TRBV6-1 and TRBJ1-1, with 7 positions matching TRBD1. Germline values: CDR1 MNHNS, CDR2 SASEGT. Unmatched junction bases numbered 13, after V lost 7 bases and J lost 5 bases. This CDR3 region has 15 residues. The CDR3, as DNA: TGTGCCAGCAAGAAAAGCCCAGGGGGATCGACTGAAGCTTTCTTT. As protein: CASKKSPGGSTEAFF.

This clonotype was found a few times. CDR3 bases: TGTGCCAGCAGTTCCCGGCGGACAGGAGTGAACACTGAAGCTTTCTTT. It specifies CASSSRRTGVNTEAFF. J is TRBJ1-1 and V is TRBV28, with 7 bases identical to TRBD1. V lost 4 bases to trimming and J lost 0 bases; unmatched junction nucleotides: 8. Germline CDR1 is MDHEN and CDR2 is SYDVKM. The CDR3 has 16 amino acids.

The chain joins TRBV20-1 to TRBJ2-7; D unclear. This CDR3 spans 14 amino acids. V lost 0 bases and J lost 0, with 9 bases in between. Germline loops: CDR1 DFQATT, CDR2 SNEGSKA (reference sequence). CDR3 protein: CSARDLDRSYEQYF. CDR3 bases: TGCAGTGCTAGAGATTTGGACCGCTCCTACGAGCAGTACTTC.